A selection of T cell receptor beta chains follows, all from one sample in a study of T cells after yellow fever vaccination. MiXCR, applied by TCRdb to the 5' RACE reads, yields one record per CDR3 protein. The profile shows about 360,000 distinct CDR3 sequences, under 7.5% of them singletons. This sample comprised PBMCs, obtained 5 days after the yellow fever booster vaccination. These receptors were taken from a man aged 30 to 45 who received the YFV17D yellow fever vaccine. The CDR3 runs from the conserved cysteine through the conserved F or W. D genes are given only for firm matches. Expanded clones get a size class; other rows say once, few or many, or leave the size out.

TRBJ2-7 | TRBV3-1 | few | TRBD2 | TGTGCCAGCAGCCAAGTGGGACTAGCAGGGGAGCAGTACTTC | CASSQVGLAGEQYF
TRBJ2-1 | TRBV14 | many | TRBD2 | TGTGCCAGCAGCGTCCAACAGGGGGTAAGGGGACTAGCGGGATTTGATGAGCAGTTCTTC | CASSVQQGVRGLAGFDEQFF
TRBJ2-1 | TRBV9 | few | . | TGTGCCAGCAGCCAGTGGGGAGCCGGGAATGAGCAGTTCTTC | CASSQWGAGNEQFF
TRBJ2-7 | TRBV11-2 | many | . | TGTGCCAGCAGCTTCCTCCGCGGGCGGACGTCCTACGAGCAGTACTTC | CASSFLRGRTSYEQYF
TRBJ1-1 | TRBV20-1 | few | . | TGCAGTGCTAGACTCATGGGAGGTGAAGCTTTCTTT | CSARLMGGEAFF
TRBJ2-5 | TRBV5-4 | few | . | TGTGCCAGCAGCTTGTTGGCGACGAGGCGGGAGACCCAGTACTTC | CASSLLATRRETQYF
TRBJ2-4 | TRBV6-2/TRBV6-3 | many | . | TGTGCCAGCAGTAATTCGGGAGTAGGAGCCAAAAACATTCAGTACTTC | CASSNSGVGAKNIQYF
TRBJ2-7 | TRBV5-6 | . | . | TGTGCCAGCAGCTTGTACTACCCCAACACGAGATTCTACGAGCAGTACTTC | CASSLYYPNTRFYEQYF
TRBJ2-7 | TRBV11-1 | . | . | TGTGCCAGCAGCTTCCAGGACAGAAACTACGAGCAGTACTTC | CASSFQDRNYEQYF
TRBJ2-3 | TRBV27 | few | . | TGTGCCAGCAGTTTACTAGCCCCGTCAGGCACAGATACGCAGTATTTT | CASSLLAPSGTDTQYF
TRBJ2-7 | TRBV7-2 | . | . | TGTGCCAGCAGCTCTGTGGTTGTCGGGAGCCCCTACGAGCAGTACTTC | CASSSVVVGSPYEQYF
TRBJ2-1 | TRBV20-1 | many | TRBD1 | TGCAGTGCCGTCGAGGGGGCTAGAGCAAATGAGCAGTTCTTC | CSAVEGARANEQFF
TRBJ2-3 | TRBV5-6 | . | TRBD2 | TGTGCCAGCAGCCCGACCGGAACGGGAGGTTCAGATACGCAGTATTTT | CASSPTGTGGSDTQYF
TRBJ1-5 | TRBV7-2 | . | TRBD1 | TGTGCCAGCAGCTTTGCGGGACAGAACAATCAGCCCCAGCATTTT | CASSFAGQNNQPQHF
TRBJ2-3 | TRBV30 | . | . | TGTGCCTGGAGTATGAGGGTAGATACGCAGTATTTT | CAWSMRVDTQYF
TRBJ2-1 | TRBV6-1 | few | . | TGTGCCAGCAGTGTTGAGGTTGGTGGGGGCAATGAGCAGTTCTTC | CASSVEVGGGNEQFF
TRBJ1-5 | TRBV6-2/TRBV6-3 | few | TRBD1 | TGTGCCAGCAGGCAAACAGGGGAGAATCAGCCCCAGCATTTT | CASRQTGENQPQHF
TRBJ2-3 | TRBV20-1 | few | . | TGCAGTGTCGGGAGAGAAAGCACAGATACGCAGTATTTT | CSVGRESTDTQYF
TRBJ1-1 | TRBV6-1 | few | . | TGTGCCAGCAGTGAAGCGCTGTCCTCCGCTGAAGCTTTCTTT | CASSEALSSAEAFF
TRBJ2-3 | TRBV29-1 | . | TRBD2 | TGCAGCGTTGAAGTCGGCGGGAGGGGTCGCACAGATACGCAGTATTTT | CSVEVGGRGRTDTQYF
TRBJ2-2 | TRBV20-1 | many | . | TGCAGTGCTAGAGATCCAAGGACCAACACCGGGGAGCTGTTTTTT | CSARDPRTNTGELFF
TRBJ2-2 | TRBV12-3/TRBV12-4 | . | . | TGTGCCAGCAGCCCCGTCAGGGGCGGGGAGCTGTTTTTT | CASSPVRGGELFF
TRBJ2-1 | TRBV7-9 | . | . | TGTGCCAGCAGCTCGAGGGGGGCGGATAATGAGCAGTTCTTC | CASSSRGADNEQFF
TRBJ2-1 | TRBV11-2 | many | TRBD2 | TGTGCCAGCAGCCGGGCCCCGGGACTAGTCCTCCATGAGCAGTTCTTC | CASSRAPGLVLHEQFF
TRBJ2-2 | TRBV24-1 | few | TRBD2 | TGTGCCACCTCCGGGACTAGCGGGAGGGACGCGAACACCGGGGAGCTGTTTTTT | CATSGTSGRDANTGELFF
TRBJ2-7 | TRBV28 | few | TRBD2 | TGTGCCAGCAGCCCAGTGTCGGCGGGAGTTCTATACGAGCAGTACTTC | CASSPVSAGVLYEQYF
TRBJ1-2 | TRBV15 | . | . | TGTGCCACCAGCAGAGATTGGATCAGGGTTAACTATGGCTACACCTTC | CATSRDWIRVNYGYTF
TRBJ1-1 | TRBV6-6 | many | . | TGTGCCAGCAGTTCCACGATGGGCACTGAAGCTTTCTTT | CASSSTMGTEAFF
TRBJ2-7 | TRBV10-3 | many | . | TGTGCCATCAGCGCTACATCGGCGGAGCAGTACTTC | CAISATSAEQYF
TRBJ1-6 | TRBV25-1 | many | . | TGTGCCAGCAGTGAACAGGGCCTTTCACCCCTCCACTTT | CASSEQGLSPLHF
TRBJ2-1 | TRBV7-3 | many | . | TGTGCCAGCAGCTTCGCTAGGGGGAATGAGCAGTTCTTC | CASSFARGNEQFF
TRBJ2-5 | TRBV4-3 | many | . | TGCGCCAGCAGCCACACAGGGTTTGGTAGCCAAGAGACCCAGTACTTC | CASSHTGFGSQETQYF
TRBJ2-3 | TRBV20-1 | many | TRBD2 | TGCAGTGCTAGACTAGCGGGCCTCACAGATACGCAGTATTTT | CSARLAGLTDTQYF
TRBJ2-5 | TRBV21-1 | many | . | TGTGCCAGCAGCCGGGGCCGGGGTAAAGAGACCCAGTACTTC | CASSRGRGKETQYF
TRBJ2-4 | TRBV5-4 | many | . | TGTGCCAGCAGCTTGGAGATGGCCAAAAACATTCAGTACTTC | CASSLEMAKNIQYF
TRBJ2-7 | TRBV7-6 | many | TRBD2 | TGTGCCAGCAGCTTAGCGATAGGACTAGCGGGAGGACACTACGAGCAGTACTTC | CASSLAIGLAGGHYEQYF
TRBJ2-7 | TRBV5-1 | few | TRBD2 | TGCGCCAGCAGTTCGCCCGGGGGACTAGTTGGCGAGCAGTACTTC | CASSSPGGLVGEQYF
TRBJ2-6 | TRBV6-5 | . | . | TGTGCCAGCAGTTACTCGAGCGGATCCGGGGCCAACGTCCTGACTTTC | CASSYSSGSGANVLTF
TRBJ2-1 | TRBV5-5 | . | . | TGTGCCAGCAGATGGGAGCCAAGGGGTGAGCAGTTCTTC | CASRWEPRGEQFF
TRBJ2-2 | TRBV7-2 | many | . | TGTGCCAGCAGCTTAACGTTGGGCACCGGGGAGCTGTTTTTT | CASSLTLGTGELFF
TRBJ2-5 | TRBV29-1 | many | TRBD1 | TGCAGCGTTCGGACAGGGCTGGAGACCCAGTACTTC | CSVRTGLETQYF
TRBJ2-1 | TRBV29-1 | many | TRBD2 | TGCAGCGTCGGGGAGGGCCATGAGCAGTTCTTC | CSVGEGHEQFF
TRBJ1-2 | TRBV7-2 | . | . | TGTGCCAGCAGCCCCTCGGAACTGAGCCACTATGGCTACACCTTC | CASSPSELSHYGYTF
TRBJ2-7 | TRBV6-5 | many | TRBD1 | TGTGCCAGCAGTTACTACAGGGGGCGCGACGAGCAGTACTTC | CASSYYRGRDEQYF
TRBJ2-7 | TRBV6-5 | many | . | TGTGCCAGCAGTTACGCCGTTCAGGATGGCTACGAGCAGTACTTC | CASSYAVQDGYEQYF
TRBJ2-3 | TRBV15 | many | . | TGTGCCACCAGCAGAGAAAGGCACGACAAACCAGATACGCAGTATTTT | CATSRERHDKPDTQYF